This record covers a single T cell receptor (beta chain). This specimen belongs to a study of human T cells and chemical hapten exposure. Study-wide context: Weekly scalp doses of diphenylcyclopropenone were given to patients during the roughly 25-week study. Patients, largely female, had alopecia areata, totalis or universalis.

The CDR3 is 12 amino acids. V was shortened by 5 bases and J by 8 bases, with 12 bases between the two germline ends. Library construction involved attaching unique molecular identifiers to individual cDNA molecules, which allowed quantitative, reproducible TCR counting. One entry per CDR3 protein results from TCRdb running MiXCR on the RACE reads. In the table there are approximately 180,000 distinct CDR3 sequences, around 30% of which are singletons. The time point denotes: pre-sensitization, week 0. Treatment here: therapeutic diphenylcyclopropenone sensitization with weekly scalp DPC. It was from unfractionated whole blood that total RNA was extracted.

This chain joins TRBV12-3 or TRBV12-4 and TRBJ1-1; D may be TRBD1 (6 bases). The source is a woman between 25 and 40 years old with alopecia areata. Some clones in this sample may be carry-over from other donors' samples. Here the sequenced sample was whole blood, taken in connection with sensitization to the hapten diphenylcyclopropenone (DPC). CDR3 nucleotide sequence: TGTGCCAGCAGTCCCGGCGACAGGGAAGCTTTCTTT. Encoded protein: CASSPGDREAFF.